A selection of T cell receptor beta chains follows, all from one sample in a study of CD8 T cells in Susac syndrome. TCRdb re-called the immunoSEQ multiplex PCR reads through MiXCR, storing one row per CDR3 protein. The repertoire has around 170,000 distinct CDR3 sequences, approximately 95% of them found once; the top ten carry approximately 0.16%. The specimen sequenced was CD8+ T cells from PBMCs. The receptors derive from a human donor with Susac syndrome. Each CDR3 is given with its conserved first and last residue. Each record gives: D gene, V gene, clone size, J gene, CDR3 DNA, CDR3 protein. D genes are given only for firm matches. The size field is filled for only some rows; it gives once, few, many or a size class.

>NA|TRBV11-2|NA|TRBJ1-6
TGTGCCAGCAGCTTGGGTCCGGTGAATAATTCACCCCTCCACTTT
CASSLGPVNNSPLHF
>NA|TRBV24-1|NA|TRBJ2-1
TGTGCCACCAGTGATTTTGATGCTCGGGTCAGGGGCAGCTACAATGAGCAGTTCTTC
CATSDFDARVRGSYNEQFF
>TRBD1|TRBV13|NA|TRBJ2-7
TGTGCCAGCAGCTGGGGACAGGGGCGCGAGCAGTACTTC
CASSWGQGREQYF
>TRBD2|TRBV28|NA|TRBJ2-5
TGTGCCAGCAGTTTCTCCCTAGCGGGAGTATCAGAGACCCAGTACTTC
CASSFSLAGVSETQYF
>NA|TRBV12-3/TRBV12-4|once|TRBJ1-1
TGTGCCAGCAGTTTCGGAGGGATGGAGTACACTGAAGCTTTCTTT
CASSFGGMEYTEAFF
>NA|TRBV12-3/TRBV12-4|NA|TRBJ2-7
TGTGCCAGCAGTCCAACACGATCTTACGAGCAGTACTTC
CASSPTRSYEQYF
>NA|TRBV15|NA|TRBJ2-2
TGTGCCACCAGCAGAGAAGTTGTCGGAACCGGGGAGCTGTTTTTT
CATSREVVGTGELFF
>TRBD1|TRBV28|NA|TRBJ2-5
TGTGCCAGCAGTGAAGGGGGCCAGGCAGAGACCCAGTACTTC
CASSEGGQAETQYF
>NA|TRBV7-2|NA|TRBJ2-7
TGTGCCAGCAGCTTAGCGGGTGGGGGGGACAACGAGCAGTACTTC
CASSLAGGGDNEQYF
>NA|TRBV30|NA|TRBJ1-1
TGTGCCTGGAGTGTACCCCCTGATTTAAGCGTGAGTGCTTTCTTT
CAWSVPPDLSVSAFF
>NA|TRBV18|NA|TRBJ2-7
TGTGCCAGCTCACCAGACAGTTCCTACGAGCAGTACTTC
CASSPDSSYEQYF
>NA|TRBV30|NA|TRBJ1-1
TGTGCCTGGGGCAGTGGGGCTTTCTTT
CAWGSGAFF
>NA|TRBV4-1|NA|TRBJ2-1
TGCGCCAGCAGCCACCCACCCGAGGGGAGCTCCTACAATGAGCAGTTCTTC
CASSHPPEGSSYNEQFF
>NA|TRBV30|NA|TRBJ2-7
TGTGCCTGGAGTGTGGGGCAGACCACCTACGAGCAGTACTTC
CAWSVGQTTYEQYF
>NA|TRBV12-3/TRBV12-4|NA|TRBJ1-1
TGTGCCAGCAGTTCAGGGAACACTGAAGCTTTCTTT
CASSSGNTEAFF
>NA|TRBV15|NA|TRBJ1-4
TGTGCCACCGGGAGGAGCACATCGGTACTGTTTTTT
CATGRSTSVLFF
>NA|TRBV5-4|NA|TRBJ1-2
TGTGCCAGCAGCATGGACAGCTATGGCTACACCTTC
CASSMDSYGYTF
>NA|TRBV9|NA|TRBJ1-1
TGTGCCAGCAGCGTAGTCTCGAACACTGAAGCTTTCTTT
CASSVVSNTEAFF
>TRBD2|TRBV9|NA|TRBJ2-7
TGTGCCAGCAGCGGCGGGGGGGCCGGCGAGCAGTACTTC
CASSGGGAGEQYF
>TRBD2|TRBV29-1|NA|TRBJ2-6
TGCAGCGCCCGGGGGGGGACTGGGGCCAACGTCCTGACTTTC
CSARGGTGANVLTF
>NA|TRBV7-9|NA|TRBJ2-3
TGTGCCAGCAGCCCACACAGGGCGCACGGCACAGATACGCAGTATTTT
CASSPHRAHGTDTQYF
>NA|TRBV29-1|NA|TRBJ2-7
TGCAGCGTTGGTGTCCAGGGAGTCTACGAGCAGTACTTC
CSVGVQGVYEQYF
>TRBD1|TRBV13|once|TRBJ1-2
TGTGCCAGCAGCTCGACAGGGCCCTATGGCTACACCTTC
CASSSTGPYGYTF
>NA|TRBV27|NA|TRBJ1-4
TGTGCCAGCAGTTTCAGGGTAGAGGCGGAAAAACTGTTTTTT
CASSFRVEAEKLFF
>NA|TRBV29-1|once|TRBJ1-3
TGCAGCGTTACCGACAAGGGTAACTCTGGAAACACCATATATTTT
CSVTDKGNSGNTIYF
>TRBD2|TRBV29-1|NA|TRBJ2-7
TGCAGCGTAGAATTACTAGCGGGATACGAGCAGTACTTC
CSVELLAGYEQYF
>TRBD1|TRBV25-1|NA|TRBJ2-7
TGTGCCAGCAGTGCGGGACAGTTTCCCAACGAGCAGTACTTC
CASSAGQFPNEQYF
>NA|TRBV6-5|NA|TRBJ2-3
TGTGCCACCAGTCCGGACAGAAGCACAGATACGCAGTATTTT
CATSPDRSTDTQYF
>NA|TRBV9|NA|TRBJ2-3
TGTGCCAGCAGCGTCGGGGGCAGACTTTCAGATACGCAGTATTTT
CASSVGGRLSDTQYF
>NA|TRBV30|NA|TRBJ2-1
TGTGCCTGGAGTTCGTTCTACAATGAGCAGTTCTTC
CAWSSFYNEQFF
>TRBD2|TRBV7-2|NA|TRBJ2-3
TGTGCCAGCAGTTTAGGGACTAGCGGCACAGATACGCAGTATTTT
CASSLGTSGTDTQYF
>TRBD2|TRBV5-1|NA|TRBJ2-1
TGCGCCAGCAGAGATAGCGGGGTTAATGAGCAGTTCTTC
CASRDSGVNEQFF
>TRBD1|TRBV20-1|NA|TRBJ1-1
TGCAGTGCTCAACGGGACAGGGATATCACTGAAGCTTTCTTT
CSAQRDRDITEAFF
>NA|TRBV4-1|NA|TRBJ2-3
TGCGCCAGCAAACATACGCAGTATTTT
CASKHTQYF
>NA|TRBV5-1|NA|TRBJ1-2
TGCGCCAGCAGCTCGGCCATGAGTCCGTATGGCTACACCTTC
CASSSAMSPYGYTF
>TRBD1|TRBV11-2|NA|TRBJ2-1
TGTGCCAGCAGCCCCCACAGGGGGCTTGAGCAGTTCTTC
CASSPHRGLEQFF
>NA|TRBV20-1|NA|TRBJ2-7
TGCAGTGCTAGAGTGTTCTTCGGAGGGGCACTCGATCCCTACGAGCAGTACTTC
CSARVFFGGALDPYEQYF